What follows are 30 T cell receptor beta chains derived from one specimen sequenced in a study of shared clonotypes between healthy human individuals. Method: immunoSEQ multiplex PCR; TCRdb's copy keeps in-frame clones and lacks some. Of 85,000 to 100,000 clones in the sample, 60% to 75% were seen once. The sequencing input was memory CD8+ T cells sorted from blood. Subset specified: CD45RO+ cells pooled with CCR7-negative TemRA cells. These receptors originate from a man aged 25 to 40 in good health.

This CDR3 reads CASRSGENTGELFF. CDR3 in DNA: TGTGCCAGCCGATCAGGGGAGAACACCGGGGAGCTGTTTTTT. The chain recombines TRBV11-2 with TRBJ2-2; TRBD1 is a possible D gene (6 bases). The CDR3 contains 14 residues. V lost 8 bases and J lost 1, with 11 bases in between. Germline CDR1 reads SGHAT; CDR2 reads FQNNGV.

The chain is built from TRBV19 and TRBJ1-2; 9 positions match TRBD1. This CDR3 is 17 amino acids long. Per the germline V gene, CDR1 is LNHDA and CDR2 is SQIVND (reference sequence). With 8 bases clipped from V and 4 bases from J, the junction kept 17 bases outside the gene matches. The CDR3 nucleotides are TGTGCCAGTTACGGGCTTTTGAAGGACAGGGGTTCCTATGGCTACACCTTC. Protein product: CASYGLLKDRGSYGYTF.

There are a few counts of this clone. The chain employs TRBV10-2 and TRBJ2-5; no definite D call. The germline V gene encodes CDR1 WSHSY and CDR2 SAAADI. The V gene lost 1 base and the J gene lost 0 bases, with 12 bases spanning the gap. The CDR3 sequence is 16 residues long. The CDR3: CASSELFRLDQETQYF. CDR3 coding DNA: TGCGCCAGCAGTGAGTTATTTAGACTCGACCAAGAGACCCAGTACTTC.

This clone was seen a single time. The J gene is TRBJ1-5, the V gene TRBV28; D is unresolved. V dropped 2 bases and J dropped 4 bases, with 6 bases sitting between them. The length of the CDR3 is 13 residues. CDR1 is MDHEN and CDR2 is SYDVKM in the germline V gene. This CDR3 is CASSLTPNQPQHF. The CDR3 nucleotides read TGTGCCAGCAGTTTAACGCCAAATCAGCCCCAGCATTTT.

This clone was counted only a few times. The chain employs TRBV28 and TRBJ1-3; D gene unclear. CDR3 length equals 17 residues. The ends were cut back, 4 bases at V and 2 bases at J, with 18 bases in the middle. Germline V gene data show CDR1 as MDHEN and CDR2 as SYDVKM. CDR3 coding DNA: TGTGCCAGCAGTTCCCCCGGGGAGGGCGGAACTGGAAACACCATATATTTT. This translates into CASSSPGEGGTGNTIYF. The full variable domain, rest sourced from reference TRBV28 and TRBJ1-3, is DVKVTQSSRYLVKRTGEKVFLECVQDMDHENMFWYRQDPGLGLRLIYFSYDVKMKEKGDIPEGYSVSREKKERFSLILESASTNQTSMYLCASSSPGEGGTGNTIYFGEGSWLTVV.

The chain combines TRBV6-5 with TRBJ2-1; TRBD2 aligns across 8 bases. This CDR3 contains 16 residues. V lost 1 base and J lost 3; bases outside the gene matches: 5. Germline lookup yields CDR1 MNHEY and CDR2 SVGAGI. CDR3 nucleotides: TGTGCCAGCAGTTACTGGCTAGCGGGCTTCTACAATGAGCAGTTCTTC. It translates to CASSYWLAGFYNEQFF.

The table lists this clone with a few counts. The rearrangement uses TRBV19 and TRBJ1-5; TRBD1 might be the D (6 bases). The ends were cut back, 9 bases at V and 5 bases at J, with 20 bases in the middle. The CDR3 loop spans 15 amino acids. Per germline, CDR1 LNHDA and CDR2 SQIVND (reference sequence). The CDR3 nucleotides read TGTGCCAGCGCGCCGGAACAGGGAGGGCATCAGCCCCAGCATTTT. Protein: CASAPEQGGHQPQHF.

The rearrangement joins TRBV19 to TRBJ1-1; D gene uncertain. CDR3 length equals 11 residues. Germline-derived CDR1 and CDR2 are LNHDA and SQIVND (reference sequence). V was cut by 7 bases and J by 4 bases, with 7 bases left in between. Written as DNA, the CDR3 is TGTGCCAGTAATCGAGGCACTGAAGCTTTCTTT. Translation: CASNRGTEAFF.

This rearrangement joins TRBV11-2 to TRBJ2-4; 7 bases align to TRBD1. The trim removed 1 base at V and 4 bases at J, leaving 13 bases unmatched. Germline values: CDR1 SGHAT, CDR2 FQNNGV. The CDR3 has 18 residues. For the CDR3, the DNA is TGTGCCAGCAGCTTAGGCCCCAGCTGGACAGGACATAAAAACATTCAGTACTTC. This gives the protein CASSLGPSWTGHKNIQYF.

CDR3 sequence (DNA): TGTGCCAGCAGGGCCCGGGCGGGAGGTCCACGTGAGCAGTTCTTC. Amino acid sequence: CASRARAGGPREQFF. V gene TRBV2 combines with J gene TRBJ2-1, with 8 bases identical to TRBD2. Germline trimming cut 6 bases from V and 9 bases from J; bases unmatched to any gene: 13. The CDR3 spans 15 residues. Germline-derived CDR1 and CDR2 are SNHLY and FYNNEI.

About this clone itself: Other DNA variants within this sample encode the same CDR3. The CDR3: CASRDSNTGELFF. In nucleotides, the CDR3 is TGTGCCAGCAGGGATTCGAACACCGGGGAGCTGTTTTTT. The genes are TRBV6-6 and TRBJ2-2; D is uncertain. Per the germline V gene, CDR1 is MNHNY and CDR2 is SVGAGI (reference sequence). The CDR3 is 13 amino acids. Trimming took off 6 bases at V and 0 bases at J, with 5 bases between the two ends.

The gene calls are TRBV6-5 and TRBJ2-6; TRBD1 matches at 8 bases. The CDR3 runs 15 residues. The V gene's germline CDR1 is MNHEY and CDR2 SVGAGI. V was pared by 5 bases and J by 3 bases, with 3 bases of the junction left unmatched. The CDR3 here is CASSNGQGGANVLTF. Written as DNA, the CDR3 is TGTGCCAGCAGTAACGGACAGGGTGGGGCCAACGTCCTGACTTTC.

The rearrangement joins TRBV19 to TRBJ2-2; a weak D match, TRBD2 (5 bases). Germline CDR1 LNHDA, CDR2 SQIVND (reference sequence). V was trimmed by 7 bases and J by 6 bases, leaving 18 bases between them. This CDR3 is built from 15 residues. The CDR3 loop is CASNPRTPPPGELFF. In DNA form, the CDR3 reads TGTGCCAGTAACCCTCGGACTCCCCCGCCCGGGGAGCTGTTTTTT.

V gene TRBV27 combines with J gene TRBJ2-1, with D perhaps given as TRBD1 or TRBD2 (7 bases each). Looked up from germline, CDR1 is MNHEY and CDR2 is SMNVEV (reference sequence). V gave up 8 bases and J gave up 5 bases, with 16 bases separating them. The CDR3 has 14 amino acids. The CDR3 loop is CASSRGRGNNEQFF. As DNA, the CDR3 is TGTGCCAGCTCCAGGGGGAGGGGGAACAATGAGCAGTTCTTC.

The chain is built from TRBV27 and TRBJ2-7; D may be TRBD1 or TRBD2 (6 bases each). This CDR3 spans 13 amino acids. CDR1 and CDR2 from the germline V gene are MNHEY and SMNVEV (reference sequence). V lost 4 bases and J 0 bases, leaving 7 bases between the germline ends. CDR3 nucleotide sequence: TGTGCCAGCAGTTGGGGGGCCTCCTACGAGCAGTACTTC. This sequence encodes CASSWGASYEQYF.

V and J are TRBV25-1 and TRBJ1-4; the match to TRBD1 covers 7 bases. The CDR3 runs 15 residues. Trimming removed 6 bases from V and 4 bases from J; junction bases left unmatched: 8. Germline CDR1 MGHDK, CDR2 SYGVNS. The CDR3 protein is CASSKDRESNEKLFF. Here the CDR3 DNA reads TGTGCCAGCAGCAAAGACAGGGAGAGTAATGAAAAACTGTTTTTT.

For the CDR3, the DNA is TGTGCCAGCAGCTTAGTGGCAGGGGCCTACAATGAGCAGTTCTTC. Translating it yields CASSLVAGAYNEQFF. This chain links TRBV11-2 with TRBJ2-1, with TRBD1 as a possible D gene (6 bases). Germline V gene sequence: CDR1 SGHAT, CDR2 FQNNGV. The CDR3 loop spans 15 amino acids. Trimming stripped 1 base from V and 2 bases from J, with 9 bases between.

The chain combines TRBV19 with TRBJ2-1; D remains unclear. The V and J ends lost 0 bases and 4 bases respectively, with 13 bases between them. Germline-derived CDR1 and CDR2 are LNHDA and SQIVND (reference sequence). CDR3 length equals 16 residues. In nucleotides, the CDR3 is TGTGCCAGTAGTATAGATGGTAGCTCCTTTTACAATGAGCAGTTCTTC. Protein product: CASSIDGSSFYNEQFF.

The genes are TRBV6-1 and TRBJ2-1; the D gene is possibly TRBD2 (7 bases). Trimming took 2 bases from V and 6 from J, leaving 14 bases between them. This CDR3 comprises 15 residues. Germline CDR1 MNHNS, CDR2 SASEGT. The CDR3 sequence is CASSESTRGGNEQFF. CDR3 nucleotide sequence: TGTGCCAGCAGTGAAAGTACTAGGGGGGGCAATGAGCAGTTCTTC.

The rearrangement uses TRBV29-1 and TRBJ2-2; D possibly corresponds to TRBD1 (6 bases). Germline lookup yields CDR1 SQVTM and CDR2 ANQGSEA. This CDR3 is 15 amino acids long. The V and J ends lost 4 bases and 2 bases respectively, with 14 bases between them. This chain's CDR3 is CSVGLGQINTGELFF. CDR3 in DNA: TGCAGCGTTGGTCTCGGACAGATCAACACCGGGGAGCTGTTTTTT.

This CDR3 is CASSVGAGGNTIYF. The CDR3 nucleotides read TGCGCCAGCAGCGTGGGGGCAGGTGGAAACACCATATATTTT. V is TRBV5-1 and J is TRBJ1-3; D is possibly TRBD1 (6 bases). The V end lost 4 bases, the J end lost 3 bases, and 11 bases lay between the germline ends. The CDR3 totals 14 residues. Germline V CDR1 and CDR2: SGHRS, YFSETQ. Full variable domain (outside the CDR3, taken from reference TRBV5-1 and TRBJ1-3): KAGVTQTPRYLIKTRGQQVTLSCSPISGHRSVSWYQQTPGQGLQFLFEYFSETQRNKGNFPGRFSGRQFSNSRSEMNVSTLELGDSALYLCASSVGAGGNTIYFGEGSWLTVV.

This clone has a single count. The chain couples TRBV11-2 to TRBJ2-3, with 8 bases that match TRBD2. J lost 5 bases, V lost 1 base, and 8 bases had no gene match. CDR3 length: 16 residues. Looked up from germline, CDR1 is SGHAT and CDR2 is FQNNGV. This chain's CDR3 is CASSLVRAGEVDTQYF. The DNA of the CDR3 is TGTGCCAGCAGCTTAGTCCGAGCGGGAGAGGTAGATACGCAGTATTTT.

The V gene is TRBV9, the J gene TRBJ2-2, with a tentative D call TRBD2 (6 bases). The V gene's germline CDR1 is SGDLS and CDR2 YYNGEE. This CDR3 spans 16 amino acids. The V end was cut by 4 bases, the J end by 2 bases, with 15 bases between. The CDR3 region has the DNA TGTGCCAGCAGCCCCCTTAGCGGAGCCAACACCGGGGAGCTGTTTTTT. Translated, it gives CASSPLSGANTGELFF.

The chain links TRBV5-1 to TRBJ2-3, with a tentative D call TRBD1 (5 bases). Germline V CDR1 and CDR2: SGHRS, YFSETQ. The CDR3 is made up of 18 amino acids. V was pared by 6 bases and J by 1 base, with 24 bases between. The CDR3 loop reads CASTSMGQTFSGTDTQYF. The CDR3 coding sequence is TGCGCCAGCACCTCAATGGGGCAAACTTTCTCTGGCACAGATACGCAGTATTTT.

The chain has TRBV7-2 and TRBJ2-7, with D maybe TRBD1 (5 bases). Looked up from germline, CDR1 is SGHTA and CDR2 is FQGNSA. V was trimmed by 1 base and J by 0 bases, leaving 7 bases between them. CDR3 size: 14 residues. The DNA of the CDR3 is TGTGCCAGCAGCTTAGTGGACAACTCCTACGAGCAGTACTTC. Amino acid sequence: CASSLVDNSYEQYF.

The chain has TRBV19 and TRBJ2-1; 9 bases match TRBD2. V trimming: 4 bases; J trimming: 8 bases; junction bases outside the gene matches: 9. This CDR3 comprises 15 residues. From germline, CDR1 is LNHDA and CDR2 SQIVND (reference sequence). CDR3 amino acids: CASSNGAGGVDEQFF. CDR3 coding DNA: TGTGCCAGTAGTAATGGAGCGGGAGGAGTTGATGAGCAGTTCTTC.

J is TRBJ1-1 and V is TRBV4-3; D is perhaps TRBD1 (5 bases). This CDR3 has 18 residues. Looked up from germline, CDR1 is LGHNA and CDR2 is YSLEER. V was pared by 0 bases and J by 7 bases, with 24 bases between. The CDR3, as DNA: TGCGCCAGCAGCCAAGATCCCCCCGGGGGAGGGAGTAGTAATGAAGCTTTCTTT. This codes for CASSQDPPGGGSSNEAFF.

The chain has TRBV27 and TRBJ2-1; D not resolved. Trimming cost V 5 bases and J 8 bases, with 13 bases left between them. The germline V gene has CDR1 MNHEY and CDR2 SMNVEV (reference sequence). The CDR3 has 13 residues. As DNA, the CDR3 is TGTGCCAGCAGTCAGCTTACCTGGGATGAGCAGTTCTTC. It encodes CASSQLTWDEQFF.

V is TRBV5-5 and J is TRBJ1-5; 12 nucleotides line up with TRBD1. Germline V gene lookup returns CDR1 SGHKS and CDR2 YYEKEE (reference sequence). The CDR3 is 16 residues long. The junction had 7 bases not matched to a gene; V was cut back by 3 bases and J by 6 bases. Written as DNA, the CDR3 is TGTGCCAGCAGCTCGGGGACAGGGGGCGCCTCTCAGCCCCAGCATTTT. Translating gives CASSSGTGGASQPQHF. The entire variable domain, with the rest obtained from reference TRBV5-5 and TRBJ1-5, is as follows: DAGVTQSPTHLIKTRGQQVTLRCSPISGHKSVSWYQQVLGQGPQFIFQYYEKEERGRGNFPDRFSARQFPNYSSELNVNALLLGDSALYLCASSSGTGGASQPQHFGDGTRLSIL.

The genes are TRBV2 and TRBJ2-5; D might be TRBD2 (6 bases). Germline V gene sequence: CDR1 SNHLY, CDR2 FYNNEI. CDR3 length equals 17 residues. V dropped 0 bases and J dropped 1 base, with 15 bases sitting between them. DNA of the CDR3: TGTGCCAGCAGTGAAGCGCCGGATAGCGGAGCCCAAGAGACCCAGTACTTC. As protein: CASSEAPDSGAQETQYF.